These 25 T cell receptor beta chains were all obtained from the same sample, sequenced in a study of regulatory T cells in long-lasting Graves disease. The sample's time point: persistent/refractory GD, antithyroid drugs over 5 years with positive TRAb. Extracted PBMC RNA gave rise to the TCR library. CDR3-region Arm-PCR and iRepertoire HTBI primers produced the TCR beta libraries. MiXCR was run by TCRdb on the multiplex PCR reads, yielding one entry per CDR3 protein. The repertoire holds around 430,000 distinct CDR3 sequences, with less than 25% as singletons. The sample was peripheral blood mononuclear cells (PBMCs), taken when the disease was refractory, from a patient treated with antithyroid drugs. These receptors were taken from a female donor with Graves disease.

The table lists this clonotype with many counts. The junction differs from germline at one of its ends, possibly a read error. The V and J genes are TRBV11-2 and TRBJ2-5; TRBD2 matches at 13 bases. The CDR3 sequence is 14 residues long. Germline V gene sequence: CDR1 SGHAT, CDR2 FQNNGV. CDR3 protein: CASSLGTSGASRNF. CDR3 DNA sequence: TGTGCTAGCAGCTTAGGGACTAGCGGGGCCTCCCGGAACTTC.

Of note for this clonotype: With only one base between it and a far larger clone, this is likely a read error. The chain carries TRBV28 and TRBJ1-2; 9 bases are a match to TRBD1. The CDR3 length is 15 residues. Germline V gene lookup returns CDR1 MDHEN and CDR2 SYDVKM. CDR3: CTSSDAGTGIYGYTF. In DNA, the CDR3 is TGTACCAGCAGTGATGCCGGGACAGGGATTTATGGCTACACCTTC.

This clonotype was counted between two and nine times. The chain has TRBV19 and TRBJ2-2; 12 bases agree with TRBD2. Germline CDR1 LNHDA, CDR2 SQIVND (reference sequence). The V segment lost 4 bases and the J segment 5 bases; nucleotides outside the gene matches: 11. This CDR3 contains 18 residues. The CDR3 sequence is CASSTLLAGGPETGELFF. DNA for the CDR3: TGTGCCAGTAGTACCCTCCTAGCGGGAGGGCCGGAAACCGGGGAGCTGTTTTTT.

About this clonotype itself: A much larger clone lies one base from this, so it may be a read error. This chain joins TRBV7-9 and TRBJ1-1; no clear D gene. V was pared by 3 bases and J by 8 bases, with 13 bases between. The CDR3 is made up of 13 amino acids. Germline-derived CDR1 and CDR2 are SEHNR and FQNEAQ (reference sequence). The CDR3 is CASSLRVTEEAFF. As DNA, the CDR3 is TGTGCCAGCAGCTTGCGAGTAACCGAGGAAGCTTTCTTT.

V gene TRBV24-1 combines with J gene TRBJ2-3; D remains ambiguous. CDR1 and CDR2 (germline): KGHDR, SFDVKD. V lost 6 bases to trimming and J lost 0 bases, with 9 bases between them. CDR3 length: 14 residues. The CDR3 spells CATSRAASTDTQYF. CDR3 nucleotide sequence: TGTGCCACCAGTAGGGCAGCTAGCACAGATACGCAGTATTTT.

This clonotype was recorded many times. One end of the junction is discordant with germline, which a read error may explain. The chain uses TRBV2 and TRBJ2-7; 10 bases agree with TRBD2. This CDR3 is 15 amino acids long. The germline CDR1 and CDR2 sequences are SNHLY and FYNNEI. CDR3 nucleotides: TGTGCCAGCAGTGAAGCGCAAGGTAGCGGGGGGTCCGTTAACTTC. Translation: CASSEAQGSGGSVNF.

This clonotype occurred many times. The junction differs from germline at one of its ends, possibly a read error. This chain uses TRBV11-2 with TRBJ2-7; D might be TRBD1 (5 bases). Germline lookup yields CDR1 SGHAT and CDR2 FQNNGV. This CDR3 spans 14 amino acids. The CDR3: CVSESAGNTYEQYF. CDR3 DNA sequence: TGTGTCAGCGAGTCGGCAGGGAATACCTACGAGCAGTACTTC. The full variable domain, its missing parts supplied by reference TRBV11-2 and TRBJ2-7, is EAGVAQSPRYKIIEKRQSVAFWCNPISGHATLYWYQQILGQGPKLLIQFQNNGVVDDSQLPKDRFSAERLKGVDSTLKIQPAKLEDSAVYLCVSESAGNTYEQYFGPGTRLTVT.

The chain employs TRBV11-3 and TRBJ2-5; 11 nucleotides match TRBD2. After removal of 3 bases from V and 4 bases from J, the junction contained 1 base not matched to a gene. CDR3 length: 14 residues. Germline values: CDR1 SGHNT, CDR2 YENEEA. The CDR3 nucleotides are TGTGCCAGCAGCTTTCTAGCGGGAGGAGAGACCCAGTACTTC. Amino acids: CASSFLAGGETQYF.

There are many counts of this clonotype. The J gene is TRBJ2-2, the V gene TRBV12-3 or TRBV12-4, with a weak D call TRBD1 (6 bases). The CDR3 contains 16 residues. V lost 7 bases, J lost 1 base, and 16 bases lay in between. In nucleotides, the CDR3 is TGTGCCAGCATCCCCTCAGGGGTCCTGAACACCGGGGAGCTGTTTTTT. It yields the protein CASIPSGVLNTGELFF.

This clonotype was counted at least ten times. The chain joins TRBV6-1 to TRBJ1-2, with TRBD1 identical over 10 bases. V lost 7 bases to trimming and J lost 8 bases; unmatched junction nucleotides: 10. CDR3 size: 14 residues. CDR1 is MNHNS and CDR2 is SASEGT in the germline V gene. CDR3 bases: TGTGCCAGCAAAACAGGGACAGGGGTGGCAGGCTACACCTTC. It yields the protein CASKTGTGVAGYTF.

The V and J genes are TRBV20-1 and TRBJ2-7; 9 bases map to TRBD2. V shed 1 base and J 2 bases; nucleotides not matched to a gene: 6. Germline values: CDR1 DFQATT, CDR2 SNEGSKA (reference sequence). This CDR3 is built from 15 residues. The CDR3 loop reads CSARGRTSAPYEQYF. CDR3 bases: TGCAGTGCTAGAGGAAGGACTAGCGCCCCCTACGAGCAGTACTTC.

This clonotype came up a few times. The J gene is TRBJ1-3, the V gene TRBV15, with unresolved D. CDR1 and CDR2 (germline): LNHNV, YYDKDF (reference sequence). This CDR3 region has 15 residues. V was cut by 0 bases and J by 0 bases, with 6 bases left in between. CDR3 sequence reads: CATSRDPGSGNTIYF. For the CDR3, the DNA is TGTGCCACCAGCAGAGATCCAGGCTCTGGAAACACCATATATTTT.

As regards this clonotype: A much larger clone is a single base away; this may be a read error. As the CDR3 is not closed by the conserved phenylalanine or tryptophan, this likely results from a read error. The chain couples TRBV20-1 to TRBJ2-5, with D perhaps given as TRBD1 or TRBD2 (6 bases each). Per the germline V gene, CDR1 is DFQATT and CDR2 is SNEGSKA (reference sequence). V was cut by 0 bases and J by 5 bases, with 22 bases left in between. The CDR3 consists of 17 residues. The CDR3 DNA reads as TGCAGTGCTAGAGATCTCCTGGAGAACAGGGACTGGGAGACCCAGTACCTC. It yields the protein CSARDLLENRDWETQYL.

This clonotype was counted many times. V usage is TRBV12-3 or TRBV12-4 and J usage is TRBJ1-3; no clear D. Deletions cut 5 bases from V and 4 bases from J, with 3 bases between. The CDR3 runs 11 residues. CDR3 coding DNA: TGTGCCAGCAGTCAAGGAAACACCATATATTTT. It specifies CASSQGNTIYF.

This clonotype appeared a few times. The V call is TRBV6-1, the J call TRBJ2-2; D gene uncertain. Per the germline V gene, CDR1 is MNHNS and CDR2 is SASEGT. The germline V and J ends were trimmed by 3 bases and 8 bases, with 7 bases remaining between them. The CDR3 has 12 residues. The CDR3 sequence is CASSDGSGELFF. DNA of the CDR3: TGTGCCAGCAGTGATGGCAGTGGGGAGCTGTTTTTT.

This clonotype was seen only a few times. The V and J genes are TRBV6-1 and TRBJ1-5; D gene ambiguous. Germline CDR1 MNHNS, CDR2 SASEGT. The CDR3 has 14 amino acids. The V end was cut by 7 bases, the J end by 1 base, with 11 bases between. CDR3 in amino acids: CASKGVASNQPQHF. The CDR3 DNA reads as TGTGCCAGCAAGGGAGTGGCAAGCAATCAGCCCCAGCATTTT.

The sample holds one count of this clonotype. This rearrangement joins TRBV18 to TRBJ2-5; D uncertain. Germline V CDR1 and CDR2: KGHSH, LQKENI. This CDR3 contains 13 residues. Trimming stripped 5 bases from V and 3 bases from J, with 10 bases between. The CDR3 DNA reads TGTGCCAGCTCAGGTAACACGGAAGAGACCCAGTACTTC. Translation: CASSGNTEETQYF.

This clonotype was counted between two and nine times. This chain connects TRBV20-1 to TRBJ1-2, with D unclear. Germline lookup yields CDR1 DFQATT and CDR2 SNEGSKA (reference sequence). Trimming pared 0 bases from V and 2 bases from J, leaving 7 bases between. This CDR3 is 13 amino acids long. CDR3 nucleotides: TGCAGTGCTAGAGATCCAAAAAACTATGGCTACACCTTC. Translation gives CSARDPKNYGYTF.

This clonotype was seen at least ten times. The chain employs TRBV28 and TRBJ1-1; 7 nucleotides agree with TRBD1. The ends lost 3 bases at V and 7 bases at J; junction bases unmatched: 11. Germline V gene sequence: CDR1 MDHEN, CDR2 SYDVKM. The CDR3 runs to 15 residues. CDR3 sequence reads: CASSFSAGGGIEAFF. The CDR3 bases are TGTGCCAGCAGTTTCTCGGCAGGGGGAGGGATTGAAGCTTTCTTT.

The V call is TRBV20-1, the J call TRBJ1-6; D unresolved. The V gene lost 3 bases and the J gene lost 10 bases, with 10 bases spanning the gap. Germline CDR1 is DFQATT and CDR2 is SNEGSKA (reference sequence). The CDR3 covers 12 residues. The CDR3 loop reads CSASSILSPLHF. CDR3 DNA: TGCAGTGCTAGCAGTATACTCTCACCCCTCCACTTT.

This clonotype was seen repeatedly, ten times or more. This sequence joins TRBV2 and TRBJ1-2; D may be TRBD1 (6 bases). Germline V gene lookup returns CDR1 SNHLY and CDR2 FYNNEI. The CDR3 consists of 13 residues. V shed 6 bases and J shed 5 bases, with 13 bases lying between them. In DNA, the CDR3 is TGTGCCAGCAGCCAGGACAGCCTTTATGGCTACACCTTC. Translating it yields CASSQDSLYGYTF.

This CDR3 is CASSIGQGVSPLHF. CDR3 DNA: TGTGCCAGCAGTATAGGACAGGGGGTCTCACCCCTCCACTTT. V is TRBV28 and J is TRBJ1-6; 10 positions agree with TRBD1. Germline values: CDR1 MDHEN, CDR2 SYDVKM. With 5 bases clipped from V and 10 bases from J, the junction kept 5 bases outside the gene matches. The CDR3 has 14 amino acids.

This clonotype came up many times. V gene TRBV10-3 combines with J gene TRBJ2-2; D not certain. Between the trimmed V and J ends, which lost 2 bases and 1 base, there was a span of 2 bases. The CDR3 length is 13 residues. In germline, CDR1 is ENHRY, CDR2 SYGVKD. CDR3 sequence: CAISEGNTGELFF. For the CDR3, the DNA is TGTGCCATCAGTGAGGGGAACACCGGGGAGCTGTTTTTT.

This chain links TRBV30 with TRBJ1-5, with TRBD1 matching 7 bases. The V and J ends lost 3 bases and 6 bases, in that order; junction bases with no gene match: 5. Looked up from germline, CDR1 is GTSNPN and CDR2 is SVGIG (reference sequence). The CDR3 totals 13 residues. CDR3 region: CAWREQGSQPQHF. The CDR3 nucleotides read TGTGCCTGGAGGGAACAGGGGAGTCAGCCCCAGCATTTT.

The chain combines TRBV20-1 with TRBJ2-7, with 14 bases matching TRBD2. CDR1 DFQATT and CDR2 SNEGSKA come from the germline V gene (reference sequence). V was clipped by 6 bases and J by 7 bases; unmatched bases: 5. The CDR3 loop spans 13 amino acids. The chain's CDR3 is CSARTSGRREQYF. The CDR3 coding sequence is TGCAGTGCGAGGACTAGCGGGAGGAGGGAGCAGTACTTC.